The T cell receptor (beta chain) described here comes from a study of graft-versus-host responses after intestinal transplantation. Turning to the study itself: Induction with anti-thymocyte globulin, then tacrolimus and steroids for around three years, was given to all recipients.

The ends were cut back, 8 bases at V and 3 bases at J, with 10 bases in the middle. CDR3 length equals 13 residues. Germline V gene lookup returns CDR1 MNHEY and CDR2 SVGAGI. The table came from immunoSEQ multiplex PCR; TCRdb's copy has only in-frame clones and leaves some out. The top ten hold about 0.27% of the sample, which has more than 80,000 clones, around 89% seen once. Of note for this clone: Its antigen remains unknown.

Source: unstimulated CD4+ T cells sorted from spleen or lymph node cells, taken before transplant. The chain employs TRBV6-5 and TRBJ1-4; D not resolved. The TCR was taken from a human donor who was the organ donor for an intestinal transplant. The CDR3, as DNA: TGTGCCAGCTCCAACAGACCTAATGAAAAACTGTTTTTT. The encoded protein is CASSNRPNEKLFF.